This entry lists 13 T cell receptor beta chains sequenced from one sample in a study of post-analysis software for immune sequencing data. General study results and limits: Compared with controls, patients had more of five TRBV segments, including TRBV5-6, TRBV5-1 and TRBV20-1.

Every TCR beta cDNA library bore unique molecular identifiers. TCRdb passed the PCR reads through MiXCR, listing each CDR3 protein once. The repertoire holds some 450,000 distinct CDR3 sequences, over 35% seen once, with about 12% in the top ten. Their recognized antigens are unknown. Sequencing input: blood. The source of these receptors is a girl aged 5 to 17 with multiple sclerosis.

This clonotype was seen a few times. One end of the junction varies from germline; a read error may be responsible. This CDR3 is CASSLGTAGNTGELFF. The DNA of the CDR3 is TGTGCTAGCAGCCTGGGGACTGCCGGGAACACCGGGGAGCTGTTTTTT. The chain uses TRBV7-7 and TRBJ2-2, with D perhaps matching TRBD2 (6 bases). Per the germline V gene, CDR1 is SSHAT and CDR2 is FNYEAQ (reference sequence). This CDR3 comprises 16 residues.

CDR3 region: CSGTAPTETQYF. The CDR3 nucleotides read TGCAGTGGGACAGCTCCTACGGAGACCCAGTACTTC. The chain combines TRBV20-1 with TRBJ2-5, with D maybe TRBD1 (6 bases). Germline CDR1 reads DFQATT; CDR2 reads SNEGSKA (reference sequence). The CDR3 runs to 12 residues. With 7 bases removed from V and 5 bases from J, the gap between germline ends came to 14 bases.

The sample holds many counts of this clonotype. V and J are TRBV29-1 and TRBJ2-5; 9 positions agree with TRBD1. Germline V gene lookup returns CDR1 SQVTM and CDR2 ANQGSEA. J was trimmed by 7 bases and V by 6 bases; bases with no gene match: 15. This CDR3 region has 15 residues. CDR3 DNA sequence: TGCAGCGTAGACTTCACAGGGGGCCAATTTGGGACCCAGTACTTC. Translation gives CSVDFTGGQFGTQYF. The complete variable domain, with remaining parts taken from reference TRBV29-1 and TRBJ2-5, reads SAVISQKPSRDICQRGTSLTIQCQVDSQVTMMFWYRQQPGQSLTLIATANQGSEATYESGFVIDKFPISRPNLTFSTLTVSNMSPEDSSIYLCSVDFTGGQFGTQYFGPGTRLLVL.

This sequence joins TRBV20-1 and TRBJ1-1; D not certain. Germline values: CDR1 DFQATT, CDR2 SNEGSKA (reference sequence). V was shortened by 0 bases and J by 3 bases, with 11 bases between the two germline ends. This CDR3 is 14 amino acids long. The CDR3 reads CSARESGRYTEAFF. In DNA form, the CDR3 reads TGCAGTGCTAGAGAATCGGGCAGATACACTGAAGCTTTCTTT.

V is TRBV5-1 and J is TRBJ2-4, with D perhaps TRBD1 (6 bases). CDR1 is SGHRS, CDR2 YFSETQ, per germline. The CDR3 is 13 amino acids. V gave up 0 bases and J gave up 9 bases, with 10 bases separating them. CDR3 region: CASSLEDRSIQYF. As DNA, the CDR3 is TGCGCCAGCAGCTTGGAAGACAGGAGCATTCAGTACTTC. Variable domain in full (rest from reference TRBV5-1 and TRBJ2-4): KAGVTQTPRYLIKTRGQQVTLSCSPISGHRSVSWYQQTPGQGLQFLFEYFSETQRNKGNFPGRFSGRQFSNSRSEMNVSTLELGDSALYLCASSLEDRSIQYFGAGTRLSVL.

The chain couples TRBV4-1 to TRBJ2-7, with 9 nucleotides matching TRBD2. The CDR3 totals 17 residues. The ends lost 0 bases at V and 1 base at J; junction bases unmatched: 7. Germline CDR1 is MGHRA and CDR2 is YSYEKL. The CDR3 sequence: CASSQDGSGSGSYEQYF. CDR3 coding DNA: TGCGCCAGCAGCCAAGATGGTAGCGGGAGTGGTTCCTACGAGCAGTACTTC.

V usage is TRBV7-9 and J usage is TRBJ2-1; possible D gene TRBD2, 6 bases. This CDR3 comprises 13 residues. V dropped 4 bases and J dropped 9 bases, with 13 bases sitting between them. Germline V gene lookup returns CDR1 SEHNR and CDR2 FQNEAQ (reference sequence). Written as DNA, the CDR3 is TGTGCCAGCAGCTCAGGATTCGGGGGTGAGCAGTTCTTC. This gives the protein CASSSGFGGEQFF.

This chain links TRBV28 with TRBJ2-7, with D possibly being TRBD2 (6 bases). V was cut by 7 bases and J by 0 bases, with 16 bases left in between. The germline gives CDR1 MDHEN, CDR2 SYDVKM. This CDR3 contains 15 residues. The CDR3 protein is CASTISAGSSYEQYF. DNA for the CDR3: TGTGCCAGCACCATCTCGGCGGGAAGCTCCTACGAGCAGTACTTC.

The rearrangement links TRBV5-1 to TRBJ1-1; the D is unclear. The CDR3 extends over 14 amino acids. Germline-derived CDR1 and CDR2 are SGHRS and YFSETQ. V shed 0 bases and J shed 5 bases, with 11 bases lying between them. CDR3 in DNA: TGCGCCAGCAGCTTGGCGGCGGTGGGGACTGAAGCTTTCTTT. Its protein product is CASSLAAVGTEAFF.

Comment on this clonotype: A much larger clone lies a single base off, so this may be a read error. The chain uses TRBV7-6 and TRBJ2-3; D unresolved. This CDR3 region has 12 residues. Germline assignment: CDR1 SGHVS and CDR2 FNYEAQ. DNA of the CDR3: TGTGCCAGCAGGGGGATCACAGATGCGCAGTATTTT. It encodes CASRGITDAQYF.

This clonotype was counted a few times. V and J are TRBV7-3 and TRBJ2-1, with D possibly matching TRBD2 (6 bases). Trimming took 2 bases from V and 0 from J, leaving 14 bases between them. The CDR3 contains 17 residues. Looked up from germline, CDR1 is SGHTA and CDR2 is FQGTGA. The CDR3 DNA reads as TGTGCCAGCAGCTTAGCCCCTAGCGTAAGCTCCTACAATGAGCAGTTCTTC. It specifies CASSLAPSVSSYNEQFF.

A single count supports this clonotype. The chain combines TRBV28 with TRBJ2-1, with D perhaps matching TRBD2 (6 bases). The CDR3 covers 14 residues. With 10 bases removed from V and 6 bases from J, the gap between germline ends came to 19 bases. Germline CDR1 is MDHEN and CDR2 is SYDVKM. The CDR3 protein is CATTEWEAVNEQFF. As DNA, the CDR3 is TGTGCCACTACGGAATGGGAGGCAGTCAATGAGCAGTTCTTC.

The chain couples TRBV20-1 to TRBJ1-4; D is perhaps TRBD1 (6 bases). CDR1 DFQATT and CDR2 SNEGSKA come from the germline V gene (reference sequence). The germline V and J ends were trimmed by 1 base and 3 bases, with 15 bases remaining between them. The CDR3 length is 16 residues. CDR3 residues: CSARGMGGQANEKLFF. CDR3 nucleotide sequence: TGCAGTGCTAGAGGGATGGGGGGGCAAGCTAATGAAAAACTGTTTTTT.